These T cell receptor beta chains were read from a single sample in a study of cytomegalovirus exposure and HLA in healthy donors. Produced via immunoSEQ multiplex PCR; TCRdb's table is partial and in-frame only. This sample has roughly 200,000 clones, with 75% to 85% found just once. Input material: PBMCs. All receptors derive from a boy younger than 18 in good health and CMV-seronegative. Each CDR3 is given with its conserved first and last residue.

CDR3 protein: CASSLRAIGYTF
J gene: TRBJ1-2
V gene: TRBV7-2

CDR3 protein: CATSPLGAGEQYF
J gene: TRBJ2-7
V gene: TRBV7-9

CDR3 protein: CASSRDLPTYEQYF
J gene: TRBJ2-7
V gene: TRBV6-6

CDR3 protein: CASSLGAVSMNTEAFF
J gene: TRBJ1-1
V gene: TRBV5-6

CDR3 protein: CASRIDREGEKLFF
J gene: TRBJ1-4
V gene: TRBV28

CDR3 protein: CASSVDRGNYEQYF
J gene: TRBJ2-7
V gene: TRBV11-2

CDR3 protein: CASSPGQVSTDTQYF
J gene: TRBJ2-3
V gene: TRBV7-9

CDR3 protein: CASRTTPTGELFF
J gene: TRBJ2-2
V gene: TRBV27

CDR3 protein: CASEGGTSGNTIYF
J gene: TRBJ1-3
V gene: TRBV2

CDR3 protein: CAGQNGTGVYNEQFF
J gene: TRBJ2-1
V gene: TRBV7-2

CDR3 protein: CASSRGGNGQPQHF
J gene: TRBJ1-5
V gene: TRBV18

CDR3 protein: CAWSSGTENSPLHF
J gene: TRBJ1-6
V gene: TRBV30

CDR3 protein: CASSLGQEYNEQFF
J gene: TRBJ2-1
V gene: TRBV7-9